The 30 T cell receptor beta chains below all came from one sample that was sequenced in a study of cytomegalovirus exposure and HLA in healthy donors. The method was immunoSEQ multiplex PCR; TCRdb's version includes in-frame clones alone and lacks a portion of them. The table includes 150,000 to 170,000 clones, approximately 86% detected once. The material sequenced was PBMCs. These TCRs come from a man in his late teens or twenties in good health and CMV-seropositive.

The rearrangement links TRBV27 to TRBJ2-4; tentative D call: TRBD2 (6 bases). There are 15 residues in the CDR3. V was cut by 3 bases and J by 2 bases, with 11 bases left in between. Germline V gene lookup returns CDR1 MNHEY and CDR2 SMNVEV (reference sequence). CDR3 nucleotide sequence: TGTGCCAGCAGTTTGGACGGGGGTTCCAAAAACATTCAGTACTTC. Translation: CASSLDGGSKNIQYF.

J is TRBJ2-1 and V is TRBV5-3, with TRBD2 matching 9 bases. TRBV5-3 is designated an ORF whose function remains uncertain. The CDR3 is made up of 16 amino acids. J lost 4 bases, V lost 5 bases, and 10 bases had no gene match. The CDR3 here is CARRPPGTSSYNEQFF. The CDR3 nucleotides read TGTGCCAGAAGGCCCCCCGGGACTAGCTCTTACAATGAGCAGTTCTTC.

The chain employs TRBV27 and TRBJ2-7, with D uncertain. V shed 6 bases and J shed 10 bases, with 7 bases lying between them. There are 9 residues in the CDR3. Germline CDR1 reads MNHEY; CDR2 reads SMNVEV (reference sequence). In DNA, the CDR3 is TGTGCCAGCAGCTCCCGTCAGTACTTC. Protein: CASSSRQYF.

This chain links TRBV30 with TRBJ2-3; D is ambiguous. The CDR3 has 12 residues. V was shortened by 4 bases and J by 4 bases, with 9 bases between the two germline ends. Per germline, CDR1 GTSNPN and CDR2 SVGIG (reference sequence). CDR3 residues: CAWIPLADTQYF. In nucleotides, the CDR3 is TGTGCCTGGATCCCCCTCGCAGATACGCAGTATTTT. The variable domain in full, with the rest retrieved from reference TRBV30 and TRBJ2-3, is SQTIHQWPATLVQPVGSPLSLECTVEGTSNPNLYWYRQAAGRGLQLLFYSVGIGQISSEVPQNLSASRPQDRQFILSSKKLLLSDSGFYLCAWIPLADTQYFGPGTRLTVL.

V usage is TRBV6-1 and J usage is TRBJ2-5; 7 positions agree with TRBD1. The trim removed 7 bases at V and 0 bases at J, leaving 5 bases unmatched. In germline, CDR1 is MNHNS, CDR2 SASEGT. The CDR3 is 14 residues long. The CDR3 region has the DNA TGTGCCAGCACGACAGGGTGGTACCAAGAGACCCAGTACTTC. This gives the protein CASTTGWYQETQYF.

V usage is TRBV9 and J usage is TRBJ2-7; possible D gene TRBD2, 6 bases. The length of the CDR3 is 16 residues. With 3 bases removed from V and 2 bases from J, the gap between germline ends came to 18 bases. Germline CDR1 reads SGDLS; CDR2 reads YYNGEE. For the CDR3, the DNA is TGTGCCAGCAGCGGGGGGGAGGCTAGTCCAACCTACGAGCAGTACTTC. Translated, it gives CASSGGEASPTYEQYF. The full variable domain, completed using reference TRBV9 and TRBJ2-7, is DSGVTQTPKHLITATGQRVTLRCSPRSGDLSVYWYQQSLDQGLQFLIQYYNGEERAKGNILERFSAQQFPDLHSELNLSSLELGDSALYFCASSGGEASPTYEQYFGPGTRLTVT.

The chain is built from TRBV6-6 and TRBJ2-7; 7 bases are shared with TRBD1. CDR1 and CDR2 (germline): MNHNY, SVGAGI (reference sequence). The CDR3 extends over 15 amino acids. Trimming took 2 bases from V and 2 from J; bases not matched to a gene: 6. The CDR3 DNA reads TGTGCCAGCAGTTACACTGACAGGGACCCCTACGAGCAGTACTTC. Translation: CASSYTDRDPYEQYF.

The chain couples TRBV5-6 to TRBJ1-4; possible D gene TRBD1, 6 bases. V gave up 4 bases and J gave up 8 bases, with 21 bases separating them. Germline V gene data show CDR1 as SGHDT and CDR2 as YYEEEE. This CDR3 comprises 16 residues. The CDR3 DNA reads TGTGCCAGCAGCGCGGGGGCGGGGAGTGGTGGCGAAAAACTGTTTTTT. Its protein is CASSAGAGSGGEKLFF.

This clone came up once. This chain uses TRBV7-3 with TRBJ2-5; 10 bases map to TRBD2. Losses at the gene ends were 2 bases for V and 9 bases for J; bases not matched to a gene: 18. Germline V gives CDR1 SGHTA, CDR2 FQGTGA. The CDR3 length is 18 residues. CDR3 residues: CASSLFLAGAQLEAAQYF. Written as DNA, the CDR3 is TGTGCCAGCAGCTTATTTCTAGCGGGGGCCCAGTTGGAAGCGGCCCAGTACTTC.

The genes are TRBV7-2 and TRBJ2-7, with TRBD1 as a possible D gene (6 bases). V was clipped by 0 bases and J by 5 bases, with 11 bases between them. Germline V CDR1 and CDR2: SGHTA, FQGNSA. CDR3 length: 14 amino acids. DNA of the CDR3: TGTGCCAGCAGCTTAGCGAGGGGGTACGACGAGCAGTACTTC. Encoded protein: CASSLARGYDEQYF.

The rearrangement joins TRBV7-3 to TRBJ2-5, with 9 bases fitting TRBD2. CDR3 length: 15 residues. Germline CDR1 SGHTA, CDR2 FQGTGA. The V segment lost 5 bases and the J segment 4 bases; nucleotides outside the gene matches: 8. The DNA of the CDR3 is TGTGCCAGCAGCATAGGGACTAGCCTAACAGAGACCCAGTACTTC. Amino acid sequence: CASSIGTSLTETQYF.

The V gene is TRBV27, the J gene TRBJ2-7; no clear D gene. Trimming pared 6 bases from V and 5 bases from J, leaving 8 bases between. Per germline, CDR1 MNHEY and CDR2 SMNVEV (reference sequence). The length of the CDR3 is 11 residues. In DNA, the CDR3 is TGTGCCAGCAGAAAAAGCCACGAGCAGTACTTC. Its protein is CASRKSHEQYF.

The chain carries TRBV5-6 and TRBJ1-3; tentatively, D is TRBD1 (6 bases). Germline values: CDR1 SGHDT, CDR2 YYEEEE. With 0 bases removed from V and 7 bases from J, the gap between germline ends came to 17 bases. This CDR3 region has 16 residues. DNA of the CDR3: TGTGCCAGCAGCTTGGAACAGGGTAGAGTCCGGAACACCATATATTTT. Protein sequence: CASSLEQGRVRNTIYF.

This rearrangement joins TRBV29-1 to TRBJ1-3; 8 bases match TRBD1. There are 13 residues in the CDR3. Germline V gene lookup returns CDR1 SQVTM and CDR2 ANQGSEA. V was pared by 2 bases and J by 6 bases, with 3 bases of the junction left unmatched. The CDR3, as DNA: TGCAGCGTTGAACGACAGGGGACAAACACCATATATTTT. Translating gives CSVERQGTNTIYF.

The rearrangement joins TRBV19 to TRBJ1-5; D is unresolved. The CDR3 has 14 residues. Trimming shortened V by 8 bases and J by 0 bases, and 11 bases separated the two germline ends. Germline assignment: CDR1 LNHDA and CDR2 SQIVND (reference sequence). CDR3 coding DNA: TGTGCCAGTTCCCAGGCTGGTAGCAATCAGCCCCAGCATTTT. Its protein is CASSQAGSNQPQHF.

The chain recombines TRBV7-3 with TRBJ2-1; TRBD1 matches at 9 bases. Germline V gene lookup returns CDR1 SGHTA and CDR2 FQGTGA. J lost 8 bases, V lost 5 bases, and 16 bases had no gene match. CDR3 length: 17 residues. CDR3 sequence (DNA): TGTGCCAGCAGCCCGGGGACAGGGACTCACCCGCAGGATGAGCAGTTCTTC. It codes for CASSPGTGTHPQDEQFF. Full variable domain (outside the CDR3, taken from reference TRBV7-3 and TRBJ2-1): GAGVSQTPSNKVTEKGKYVELRCDPISGHTALYWYRQSLGQGPEFLIYFQGTGAADDSGLPNDRFFAVRPEGSVSTLKIQRTERGDSAVYLCASSPGTGTHPQDEQFFGPGTRLTVL.

The chain has TRBV27 and TRBJ1-4, with a tentative D call TRBD1 (6 bases). The V end was cut by 5 bases, the J end by 4 bases, with 11 bases between. The CDR3 sequence is 14 residues long. Germline V CDR1 and CDR2: MNHEY, SMNVEV (reference sequence). CDR3 bases: TGTGCCAGCAGTCTACAGGGTTTTAATGAAAAACTGTTTTTT. Its translation is CASSLQGFNEKLFF.

The chain recombines TRBV7-9 with TRBJ2-5, with D perhaps matching TRBD2 (6 bases). The V end lost 3 bases, the J end lost 4 bases, and 15 bases lay between the germline ends. From germline, CDR1 is SEHNR and CDR2 FQNEAQ (reference sequence). The CDR3 loop spans 15 amino acids. The CDR3 region is CASSLSGSGGETQYF. DNA of the CDR3: TGTGCCAGCAGCTTGAGCGGCTCCGGGGGAGAGACCCAGTACTTC.

V and J are TRBV11-2 and TRBJ2-7; TRBD2 matches at 15 bases. Germline lookup yields CDR1 SGHAT and CDR2 FQNNGV. Unmatched junction bases numbered 9, after V lost 2 bases and J lost 1 base. This CDR3 comprises 19 residues. The CDR3 nucleotides are TGTGCCAGCAGCTTAAGGACTAGCGGGAGGGCGGGGAGATCCTACGAGCAGTACTTC. This codes for CASSLRTSGRAGRSYEQYF.

The genes are TRBV7-9 and TRBJ2-1, with TRBD2 matching 12 bases. The germline gives CDR1 SEHNR, CDR2 FQNEAQ (reference sequence). V lost 5 bases to trimming and J lost 1 base; unmatched junction nucleotides: 6. This CDR3 is built from 17 residues. The CDR3 sequence is CASSTPTSGSSYNEQFF. CDR3 sequence (DNA): TGTGCCAGCAGCACCCCGACTAGCGGGAGTTCCTACAATGAGCAGTTCTTC.

The CDR3 loop is CASSYSANQPQHF. The CDR3 bases are TGTGCCAGCAGTTACTCAGCTAATCAGCCCCAGCATTTT. The chain carries TRBV6-6 and TRBJ1-5, with D hard to call. Germline values: CDR1 MNHNY, CDR2 SVGAGI (reference sequence). V lost 0 bases, J lost 4 bases, and 4 bases lay in between. This CDR3 contains 13 residues.

The chain combines TRBV7-2 with TRBJ1-5; 8 nucleotides agree with TRBD1. This CDR3 is 15 amino acids long. J lost 2 bases, V lost 3 bases, and 3 bases had no gene match. Germline CDR1 reads SGHTA; CDR2 reads FQGNSA. CDR3 coding DNA: TGTGCCAGCAGCTTCGACAGGGGTGGCAATCAGCCCCAGCATTTT. Its translation is CASSFDRGGNQPQHF.

This clone turned up a few times. The gene calls are TRBV2 and TRBJ1-2, with D maybe TRBD1 (6 bases). The CDR3 runs 13 residues. Germline loops: CDR1 SNHLY, CDR2 FYNNEI. The ends were cut back, 6 bases at V and 2 bases at J, with 10 bases in the middle. The CDR3 coding sequence is TGTGCCAGCAGGGCCGGGACAAACTATGGCTACACCTTC. Residues: CASRAGTNYGYTF.

This rearrangement joins TRBV18 to TRBJ2-2, with TRBD2 identical over 8 bases. The CDR3 totals 17 residues. Germline V gene data show CDR1 as KGHSH and CDR2 as LQKENI. J was trimmed by 5 bases and V by 3 bases; bases with no gene match: 11. DNA for the CDR3: TGTGCCAGCTCACCCCGCAGCGGGGGTCAGGGGACCGGGGAGCTGTTTTTT. Translated: CASSPRSGGQGTGELFF.

The genes are TRBV9 and TRBJ2-5, with 8 positions matching TRBD1. This CDR3 is built from 15 residues. In germline, CDR1 is SGDLS, CDR2 YYNGEE. Losses at the gene ends were 4 bases for V and 5 bases for J; bases not matched to a gene: 10. DNA for the CDR3: TGTGCCAGCAGCCCAGGGACAGGCTGGTCGGAGACCCAGTACTTC. Amino acids: CASSPGTGWSETQYF. Supplemented by reference TRBV9 and TRBJ2-5, the full variable domain reads DSGVTQTPKHLITATGQRVTLRCSPRSGDLSVYWYQQSLDQGLQFLIQYYNGEERAKGNILERFSAQQFPDLHSELNLSSLELGDSALYFCASSPGTGWSETQYFGPGTRLLVL.

The V gene is TRBV19, the J gene TRBJ2-1, with 7 bases identical to TRBD2. The V gene's germline CDR1 is LNHDA and CDR2 SQIVND (reference sequence). This CDR3 has 17 amino acids. After removal of 0 bases from V and 7 bases from J, the junction contained 12 bases not matched to a gene. The CDR3 protein is CASSIDLRGTGQNEQFF. The CDR3 DNA follows: TGTGCCAGTAGTATAGATCTGCGGGGGACGGGGCAAAATGAGCAGTTCTTC.

The chain joins TRBV5-6 to TRBJ2-2, with D possibly being TRBD1 (5 bases). This CDR3 spans 16 amino acids. Trimming left V 0 bases short and J 7 bases short, with 16 bases between. Germline CDR1 reads SGHDT; CDR2 reads YYEEEE. The CDR3 is CASSLAWRQGNGELFF. CDR3 in DNA: TGTGCCAGCAGCTTGGCGTGGCGGCAGGGAAACGGGGAGCTGTTTTTT.

The chain couples TRBV27 to TRBJ1-1, with D possibly TRBD1 on 5 matching bases. There are 10 residues in the CDR3. Trimming pared 8 bases from V and 5 bases from J, leaving 6 bases between. Germline lookup yields CDR1 MNHEY and CDR2 SMNVEV (reference sequence). The CDR3 coding sequence is TGTGCCAGCGGGGGGACTGAAGCTTTCTTT. Its translation is CASGGTEAFF.

V usage is TRBV5-1 and J usage is TRBJ2-1; 8 bases fit TRBD2. The CDR3 is 17 residues long. CDR1 and CDR2 (germline): SGHRS, YFSETQ. V lost 0 bases and J lost 2; bases outside the gene matches: 7. CDR3 sequence reads: CASSLGASGLTYNEQFF. As DNA, the CDR3 is TGCGCCAGCAGCTTGGGGGCTAGCGGGCTTACCTACAATGAGCAGTTCTTC.

J is TRBJ1-2 and V is TRBV30, with 10 bases aligning to TRBD1. V was pared by 2 bases and J by 6 bases, with 3 bases of the junction left unmatched. Germline V lookup: CDR1 GTSNPN, CDR2 SVGIG (reference sequence). This CDR3 contains 13 residues. CDR3 sequence reads: CAWSQGTGDGYTF. The CDR3 coding sequence is TGTGCCTGGAGTCAGGGGACAGGGGATGGCTACACCTTC.